A few counts support the clone carrying this T cell receptor (beta chain). This entry is derived from a study of CD8 T cells in ankylosing spondylitis. The CDR3 spans 14 residues. Germline values: CDR1 SGHRS, CDR2 YFSETQ. The V and J ends lost 4 bases and 3 bases respectively, with 13 bases between them. With molecular barcodes, quantitative 5'-RACE was used to make the TCR beta libraries. From the 5' RACE reads, TCRdb called clonotypes with MiXCR, one entry per CDR3 protein. The sample lists 250,000 to 350,000 distinct CDR3 sequences, around 21% occurring once. The sequence was obtained from a female donor with ankylosing spondylitis or in good health (not recorded which). Sequences were obtained from blood, either unsorted or a sorted T cell fraction (not recorded which). The rearrangement joins TRBV5-1 to TRBJ2-5; TRBD2 is a possible D gene (5 bases). CDR3 residues: CASSPGGEKETQYF. For the CDR3, the DNA is TGCGCCAGCAGCCCCGGAGGCGAAAAAGAGACCCAGTACTTC.